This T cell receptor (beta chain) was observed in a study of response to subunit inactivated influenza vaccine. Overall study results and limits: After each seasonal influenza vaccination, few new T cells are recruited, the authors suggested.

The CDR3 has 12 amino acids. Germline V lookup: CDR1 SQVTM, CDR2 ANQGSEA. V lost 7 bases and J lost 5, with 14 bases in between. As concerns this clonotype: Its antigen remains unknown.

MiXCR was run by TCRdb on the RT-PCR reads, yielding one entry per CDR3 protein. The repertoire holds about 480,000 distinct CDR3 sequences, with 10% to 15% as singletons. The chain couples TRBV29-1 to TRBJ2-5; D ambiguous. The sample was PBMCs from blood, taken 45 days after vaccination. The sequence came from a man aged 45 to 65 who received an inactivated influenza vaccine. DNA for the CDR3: TGCAGCGCCCTACGAGGTGATGAGACCCAGTACTTC. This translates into CSALRGDETQYF. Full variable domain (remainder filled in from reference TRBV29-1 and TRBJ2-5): SAVISQKPSRDICQRGTSLTIQCQVDSQVTMMFWYRQQPGQSLTLIATANQGSEATYESGFVIDKFPISRPNLTFSTLTVSNMSPEDSSIYLCSALRGDETQYFGPGTRLLVL.